The 15 T cell receptor beta chains reported below all come from one sample, sequenced in a study of STAT5B mutations in CD4+ large granular lymphocyte leukemia (dated by TCRdb to between 2021 and 2024). The library was prepared using the immunoSEQ multiplex PCR assay. What TCRdb holds here is the immuneACCESS table cut down to in-frame rearrangements. Part of the clones is not present; checked against another copy, under half of the missing clones reflect an unresolved V gene, and the others are unexplained. The sample profile shows around 28,000 clones; around 70% of them were found once. In total, the top ten clones hold more than 0.85% of the sample. The sequencing sample was made of CD4+ T cells from blood buffy coats. The receptors here all came from a human donor in good health.

The V call is TRBV7-3, the J call TRBJ2-1; 11 bases match TRBD2. The CDR3 contains 18 residues. V gave up 5 bases and J gave up 0 bases; unmatched junction bases: 9. Germline loops: CDR1 SGHTA, CDR2 FQGTGA. The chain's CDR3 is CASSPASGRRGSYNEQFF. The CDR3, as DNA: TGTGCCAGCAGCCCTGCTAGCGGGAGGAGGGGCTCCTACAATGAGCAGTTCTTC.

This clone was detected a few times. The chain recombines TRBV5-6 with TRBJ1-1; TRBD1 is a possible D gene (5 bases). In germline, CDR1 is SGHDT, CDR2 YYEEEE. Trimming stripped 0 bases from V and 3 bases from J, with 12 bases between. The CDR3 loop spans 15 amino acids. This CDR3 reads CASSLARDGHTEAFF. CDR3 nucleotides: TGTGCCAGCAGCTTGGCCCGGGACGGGCACACTGAAGCTTTCTTT.

This clone was picked up a small number of times. The chain recombines TRBV5-4 with TRBJ2-4; 8 bases align to TRBD1. With V trimmed by 3 bases and J by 0 bases, 11 bases remained unmatched. Per germline, CDR1 SGHNT and CDR2 YYREEE (reference sequence). CDR3 length: 18 residues. The CDR3 reads CASSSKQGGDLAKNIQYF. In DNA, the CDR3 is TGTGCCAGCAGCTCTAAACAGGGGGGAGACTTAGCCAAAAACATTCAGTACTTC.

The V gene is TRBV5-1, the J gene TRBJ1-1; D is unclear. V lost 0 bases, J lost 1 base, and 7 bases lay in between. The CDR3 contains 14 residues. The V gene's germline CDR1 is SGHRS and CDR2 YFSETQ. The CDR3 loop reads CASSLEVENTEAFF. DNA for the CDR3: TGCGCCAGCAGCTTGGAGGTCGAGAACACTGAAGCTTTCTTT.

The chain couples TRBV4-2 to TRBJ1-2; D possibly corresponds to TRBD1 (5 bases). Looked up from germline, CDR1 is LGHNA and CDR2 is YNFKEQ. This CDR3 spans 16 amino acids. The V end was cut by 0 bases, the J end by 0 bases, with 11 bases between. DNA for the CDR3: TGTGCCAGCAGCCAAGACCGACAGACCCCTAACTATGGCTACACCTTC. Protein product: CASSQDRQTPNYGYTF.

The rearrangement links TRBV6-1 to TRBJ1-2; tentatively, D is TRBD1 (5 bases). V was trimmed by 3 bases and J by 7 bases, leaving 15 bases between them. Germline V gene sequence: CDR1 MNHNS, CDR2 SASEGT. CDR3 length: 14 amino acids. CDR3 coding DNA: TGTGCCAGCAGTGAGTCGGCAGGGTTGTCTGGCTACACCTTC. It is translated as CASSESAGLSGYTF.

The V gene is TRBV5-1, the J gene TRBJ2-3; 7 bases match TRBD2. In germline, CDR1 is SGHRS, CDR2 YFSETQ. V gave up 0 bases and J gave up 4 bases; unmatched junction bases: 5. CDR3 length: 15 amino acids. CDR3 amino acids: CASSLEGTKPDTQYF. In DNA form, the CDR3 reads TGCGCCAGCAGCTTGGAGGGGACTAAACCAGATACGCAGTATTTT. Using reference TRBV5-1 and TRBJ2-3 for the parts outside the CDR3, the full variable domain is KAGVTQTPRYLIKTRGQQVTLSCSPISGHRSVSWYQQTPGQGLQFLFEYFSETQRNKGNFPGRFSGRQFSNSRSEMNVSTLELGDSALYLCASSLEGTKPDTQYFGPGTRLTVL.

The rearrangement links TRBV19 to TRBJ2-2; the match to TRBD2 covers 12 bases. In germline, CDR1 is LNHDA, CDR2 SQIVND (reference sequence). V trimming: 3 bases; J trimming: 3 bases; junction bases outside the gene matches: 8. The CDR3 extends over 18 amino acids. CDR3 nucleotide sequence: TGTGCCAGTAGTATTCGCGCGACTAGCGGGAGCTACACCGGGGAGCTGTTTTTT. Protein product: CASSIRATSGSYTGELFF.

This clone was observed a few times. The chain recombines TRBV6-6 with TRBJ1-1, with 7 bases identical to TRBD1. V lost 2 bases, J lost 5 bases, and 5 bases stayed unmatched. Germline V gene sequence: CDR1 MNHNY, CDR2 SVGAGI (reference sequence). The CDR3 extends over 14 amino acids. The CDR3 spells CASSYPPGQTEAFF. CDR3 sequence (DNA): TGTGCCAGCAGTTACCCCCCGGGACAGACTGAAGCTTTCTTT.

V is TRBV11-3 and J is TRBJ1-2; no clear D. Deletions cut 1 base from V and 8 bases from J, with 11 bases between. Germline CDR1 SGHNT, CDR2 YENEEA. The CDR3 totals 13 residues. CDR3 sequence (DNA): TGTGCCAGCAGCTTAGGGGGAATACGGGGCTACACCTTC. The encoded protein is CASSLGGIRGYTF.

The gene calls are TRBV28 and TRBJ2-3; D ambiguous. Germline-derived CDR1 and CDR2 are MDHEN and SYDVKM. The CDR3 loop spans 13 amino acids. The V end lost 5 bases, the J end lost 6 bases, and 12 bases lay between the germline ends. The CDR3 reads CASSPPWSDTQYF. The CDR3 DNA follows: TGTGCCAGCAGTCCCCCCTGGTCCGATACGCAGTATTTT.

The CDR3 region is CASSPSYGGATEAFF. DNA of the CDR3: TGTGCCAGCTCACCCAGCTATGGGGGGGCGACTGAAGCTTTCTTT. The chain couples TRBV18 to TRBJ1-1; D may be TRBD1 (6 bases). The CDR3 runs 15 residues. Between the trimmed V and J ends, which lost 3 bases and 5 bases, there was a span of 16 bases. Per the germline V gene, CDR1 is KGHSH and CDR2 is LQKENI.

The J gene is TRBJ2-5, the V gene TRBV11-3; D call uncertain. V lost 1 base and J lost 5, with 11 bases in between. From germline, CDR1 is SGHNT and CDR2 YENEEA. This CDR3 comprises 14 residues. The chain's CDR3 is CASSLGGVGETQYF. Here the CDR3 DNA reads TGTGCCAGCAGCTTAGGTGGGGTCGGCGAGACCCAGTACTTC.

The J gene is TRBJ2-2, the V gene TRBV2, with D maybe TRBD2 (5 bases). The germline gives CDR1 SNHLY, CDR2 FYNNEI. This CDR3 region has 15 residues. V lost 6 bases, J lost 1 base, and 12 bases lay in between. The CDR3 DNA reads as TGTGCCAGCAGGGTACTCGGGATGAACACCGGGGAGCTGTTTTTT. Translating gives CASRVLGMNTGELFF.

This clone was counted a few times. The chain couples TRBV18 to TRBJ2-3; 7 bases are shared with TRBD1. Germline V lookup: CDR1 KGHSH, CDR2 LQKENI. CDR3 length: 14 residues. Trimming cost V 5 bases and J 2 bases; bases outside gene matches: 4. The CDR3 spells CASSSGTDTDTQYF. The CDR3 coding sequence is TGTGCCAGCTCATCCGGGACAGACACAGATACGCAGTATTTT.